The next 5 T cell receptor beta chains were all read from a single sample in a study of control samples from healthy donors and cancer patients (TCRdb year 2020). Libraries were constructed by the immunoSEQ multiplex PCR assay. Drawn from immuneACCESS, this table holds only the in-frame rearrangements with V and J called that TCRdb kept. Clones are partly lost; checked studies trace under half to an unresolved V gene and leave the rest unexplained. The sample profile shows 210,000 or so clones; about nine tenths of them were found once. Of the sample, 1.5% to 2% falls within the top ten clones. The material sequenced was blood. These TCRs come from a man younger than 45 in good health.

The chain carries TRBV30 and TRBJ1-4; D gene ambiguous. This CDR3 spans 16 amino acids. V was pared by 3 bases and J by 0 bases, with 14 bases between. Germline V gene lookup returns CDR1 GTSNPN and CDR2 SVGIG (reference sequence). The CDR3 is CAWSTRRSPTNEKLFF. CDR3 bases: TGTGCCTGGAGCACCCGAAGATCTCCAACTAATGAAAAACTGTTTTTT.

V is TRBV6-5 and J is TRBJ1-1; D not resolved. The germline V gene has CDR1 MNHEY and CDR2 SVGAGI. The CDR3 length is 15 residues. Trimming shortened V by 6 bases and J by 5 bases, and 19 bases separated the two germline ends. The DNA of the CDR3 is TGTGCCAGCAGCCAGGCGGCGGGGATCGGGACTGAAGCTTTCTTT. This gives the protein CASSQAAGIGTEAFF.

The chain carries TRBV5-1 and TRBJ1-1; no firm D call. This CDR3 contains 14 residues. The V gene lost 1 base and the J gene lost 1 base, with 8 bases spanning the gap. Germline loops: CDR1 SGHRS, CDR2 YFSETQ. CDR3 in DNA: TGCGCCAGCAGCTTGTGGGGTACGAACACTGAAGCTTTCTTT. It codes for CASSLWGTNTEAFF.

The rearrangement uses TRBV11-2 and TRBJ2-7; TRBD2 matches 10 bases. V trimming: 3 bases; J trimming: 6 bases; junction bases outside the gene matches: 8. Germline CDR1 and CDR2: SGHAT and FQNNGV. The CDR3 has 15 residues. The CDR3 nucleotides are TGTGCCAGCAGCTTCAGCGGGGGGGTACTCCGCGAGCAGTACTTC. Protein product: CASSFSGGVLREQYF. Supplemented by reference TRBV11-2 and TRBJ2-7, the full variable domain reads EAGVAQSPRYKIIEKRQSVAFWCNPISGHATLYWYQQILGQGPKLLIQFQNNGVVDDSQLPKDRFSAERLKGVDSTLKIQPAKLEDSAVYLCASSFSGGVLREQYFGPGTRLTVT.

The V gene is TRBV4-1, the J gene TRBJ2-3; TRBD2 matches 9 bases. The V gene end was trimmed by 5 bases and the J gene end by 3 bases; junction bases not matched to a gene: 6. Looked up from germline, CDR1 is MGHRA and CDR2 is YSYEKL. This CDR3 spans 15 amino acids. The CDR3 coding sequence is TGCGCCAGCAGCAGGACTAGCGTCAGGACAGATACGCAGTATTTT. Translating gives CASSRTSVRTDTQYF.